These T cell receptor beta chains were read from a single sample in a study of CD8 T cells in Susac syndrome. TCRdb passed the immunoSEQ multiplex PCR reads through MiXCR, listing each CDR3 protein once. The sample yields fewer than 200,000 distinct CDR3 sequences, roughly 92% seen once. Sequencing was done on a sample of CD4+ T cells from PBMCs. The source of these receptors is a human donor in good health. Both conserved end residues are part of each CDR3. Fields, in order: CDR3 protein, J gene, D gene, CDR3 length, V gene. D genes are given only for firm matches.

CDR3: CASSLILIGELFF; J: TRBJ2-2; D: .; length: 13; V: TRBV28
CDR3: CASRTSGSYNEQFF; J: TRBJ2-1; D: TRBD2; length: 14; V: TRBV6-5
CDR3: CASSLVGMGTEAFF; J: TRBJ1-1; D: .; length: 14; V: TRBV11-2
CDR3: CASSYVGTDLYNEQFF; J: TRBJ2-1; D: .; length: 16; V: TRBV6-2/TRBV6-3
CDR3: CASSLKGVPGRTDTQYF; J: TRBJ2-3; D: .; length: 17; V: TRBV7-9
CDR3: CSGGGWGNEQFF; J: TRBJ2-1; D: .; length: 12; V: TRBV29-1
CDR3: CASRLTMAETQYF; J: TRBJ2-5; D: .; length: 13; V: TRBV13
CDR3: CAISGAGGRDGEQFF; J: TRBJ2-1; D: .; length: 15; V: TRBV10-3
CDR3: CASTSEKGRYSNQPQHF; J: TRBJ1-5; D: .; length: 17; V: TRBV28
CDR3: CASSPVRRVSLMNTEAFF; J: TRBJ1-1; D: .; length: 18; V: TRBV27
CDR3: CASSLDRATRLYTF; J: TRBJ1-2; D: TRBD1; length: 14; V: TRBV7-2
CDR3: CASSLAGGFSGNTIYF; J: TRBJ1-3; D: TRBD1; length: 16; V: TRBV5-4
CDR3: CSATKGGTEAFF; J: TRBJ1-1; D: .; length: 12; V: TRBV29-1
CDR3: CSVHGQGAAKNIQYF; J: TRBJ2-4; D: TRBD1; length: 15; V: TRBV29-1